This is a list of T cell receptor beta chains from one sample in a study of graft-versus-host responses after intestinal transplantation. The antigens for these receptors are not known. Here immunoSEQ multiplex PCR was the method, and the copy in TCRdb shows in-frame clones only, minus some. The table has 130,000 to 150,000 clones, about nine tenths seen once; the top ten hold about 0.2%. The sample was unstimulated CD4+ T cells sorted from spleen or lymph node cells, taken before intestinal transplant. Every receptor here comes from a human donor who received an intestinal transplant. CDR3s include the opening cysteine and the closing phenylalanine or tryptophan. Fields, in order: clone size, D gene, J gene, V gene, CDR3 DNA, CDR3 protein. D genes are given only for firm matches. A clone size is listed for some rows: how often the clone was seen (once, few, many), or a class if it is expanded.

clone size: once; D gene: NA; J gene: TRBJ1-5; V gene: TRBV10-3; CDR3 DNA: TGTGCCATCAGTCCGACGGATAGCAATCAGCCCCAGCATTTT; CDR3 protein: CAISPTDSNQPQHF
clone size: once; D gene: NA; J gene: TRBJ2-1; V gene: TRBV7-6; CDR3 DNA: TGTGCCAGCAGCCCCCAACCACCCTCTCCTCCGGGACCCTACAATGAGCAGTTCTTC; CDR3 protein: CASSPQPPSPPGPYNEQFF
clone size: NA; D gene: TRBD1; J gene: TRBJ2-2; V gene: TRBV19; CDR3 DNA: TGTGCCAGTAAATTATGGGGACAGGGCACCGGGGAGCTGTTTTTT; CDR3 protein: CASKLWGQGTGELFF
clone size: NA; D gene: NA; J gene: TRBJ1-2; V gene: TRBV30; CDR3 DNA: TGTGCCTGGATAGGTCAGCAACTTAATGGCTACACCTTC; CDR3 protein: CAWIGQQLNGYTF
clone size: once; D gene: NA; J gene: TRBJ2-1; V gene: TRBV5-1; CDR3 DNA: TGCGCCAGCAGAGAAGGGACAAACAATGAGCAGTTCTTC; CDR3 protein: CASREGTNNEQFF
clone size: NA; D gene: TRBD1; J gene: TRBJ1-3; V gene: TRBV5-1; CDR3 DNA: TGCGCCAGCAGCCTACCGATTCCGGGACAGAACACCTCTGGAAACACCATATATTTT; CDR3 protein: CASSLPIPGQNTSGNTIYF
clone size: NA; D gene: NA; J gene: TRBJ1-2; V gene: TRBV5-1; CDR3 DNA: TGCGCCAGCAGCTCGGAATTTACGACATCTGCCTATGGCTACACCTTC; CDR3 protein: CASSSEFTTSAYGYTF
clone size: NA; D gene: NA; J gene: TRBJ2-3; V gene: TRBV7-2; CDR3 DNA: TGTGCCAGCAGCTTAGATGGGGGAGACTCAGATACGCAGTATTTT; CDR3 protein: CASSLDGGDSDTQYF
clone size: NA; D gene: NA; J gene: TRBJ1-2; V gene: TRBV6-6; CDR3 DNA: TGTGCCAGCAGTCCGCAAGAGGGGATCAGTGGCTACACCTTC; CDR3 protein: CASSPQEGISGYTF
clone size: once; D gene: NA; J gene: TRBJ1-4; V gene: TRBV5-4; CDR3 DNA: TGTGCCAGCAGCCTGGAGGGGGGTAATGAAAAACTGTTTTTT; CDR3 protein: CASSLEGGNEKLFF
clone size: once; D gene: NA; J gene: TRBJ2-5; V gene: TRBV6-1; CDR3 DNA: TGTGCCAGCAGGGGGGTAGGGTCCCAAGAGACCCAGTACTTC; CDR3 protein: CASRGVGSQETQYF
clone size: NA; D gene: TRBD2; J gene: TRBJ2-5; V gene: TRBV5-1; CDR3 DNA: TGCGCCAGCAGCTTGGGACTAGCGGGAGGAGGGGGAGAGACCCAGTACTTC; CDR3 protein: CASSLGLAGGGGETQYF
clone size: NA; D gene: NA; J gene: TRBJ2-7; V gene: TRBV7-2; CDR3 DNA: TGTGCCAGCAGCTTAGGAGTAGTAGGGGAGCAGTACTTC; CDR3 protein: CASSLGVVGEQYF
clone size: NA; D gene: TRBD1; J gene: TRBJ1-3; V gene: TRBV7-6; CDR3 DNA: TGTGCCAGCAGCGAAGCGGGACAGGGGGCCGGCGGAAACACCATATATTTT; CDR3 protein: CASSEAGQGAGGNTIYF
clone size: NA; D gene: NA; J gene: TRBJ2-7; V gene: TRBV28; CDR3 DNA: TGTGCCAGCAGCACCACCTTCCCAACCAGGGAGCAGTACTTC; CDR3 protein: CASSTTFPTREQYF
clone size: NA; D gene: NA; J gene: TRBJ1-1; V gene: TRBV5-5; CDR3 DNA: TGTGCCAGCAGCTTGGGGCCGGGGAAAATCACTGAAGCTTTCTTT; CDR3 protein: CASSLGPGKITEAFF
clone size: NA; D gene: NA; J gene: TRBJ1-2; V gene: TRBV6-5; CDR3 DNA: TGTGCCAGCAGTGCGATCAGGGGCACTAAAGGCTACACCTTC; CDR3 protein: CASSAIRGTKGYTF
clone size: NA; D gene: NA; J gene: TRBJ2-1; V gene: TRBV5-1; CDR3 DNA: TGCGCCAGCAGCTTGGGCCCGGTCAATGAGCAGTTCTTC; CDR3 protein: CASSLGPVNEQFF
clone size: NA; D gene: TRBD1; J gene: TRBJ1-1; V gene: TRBV11-3; CDR3 DNA: TGTGCCAGCAGCTCGGGACAGGGTGAAACTGAAGCTTTCTTT; CDR3 protein: CASSSGQGETEAFF
clone size: NA; D gene: NA; J gene: TRBJ2-7; V gene: TRBV7-2; CDR3 DNA: TGTGCCAGCAGCCTCAGCTCCTACGAGCAGTACTTC; CDR3 protein: CASSLSSYEQYF
clone size: NA; D gene: NA; J gene: TRBJ1-3; V gene: TRBV10-3; CDR3 DNA: TGTGCCATCAGGGGAATTAGCTCTGGAAACACCATATATTTT; CDR3 protein: CAIRGISSGNTIYF
clone size: NA; D gene: NA; J gene: TRBJ1-3; V gene: TRBV4-3; CDR3 DNA: TGCGCCAGCAGCCAGGATTTACCAGCTACTGGAAACACCATATATTTT; CDR3 protein: CASSQDLPATGNTIYF
clone size: once; D gene: TRBD1; J gene: TRBJ1-1; V gene: TRBV27; CDR3 DNA: TGTGCCAGCACGACAGGGGATGACACTGAAGCTTTCTTT; CDR3 protein: CASTTGDDTEAFF
clone size: NA; D gene: TRBD1; J gene: TRBJ2-7; V gene: TRBV13; CDR3 DNA: TGTGCCAGCAGCGTACCGGGACAGGGGGCGTTCGACGAGCAGTACTTC; CDR3 protein: CASSVPGQGAFDEQYF
clone size: NA; D gene: NA; J gene: TRBJ2-6; V gene: TRBV5-4; CDR3 DNA: TGTGCCAGCAGCCCCACCCCCCGATGGGACTCTGGGGCCAACGTCCTGACTTTC; CDR3 protein: CASSPTPRWDSGANVLTF
clone size: NA; D gene: NA; J gene: TRBJ2-6; V gene: TRBV18; CDR3 DNA: TGTGCCAGCTCACCACTTCGAGGAGAAGGAAAACTAGGCTCTGGGGCCAACGTCCTGACTTTC; CDR3 protein: CASSPLRGEGKLGSGANVLTF
clone size: NA; D gene: NA; J gene: TRBJ2-1; V gene: TRBV6-6; CDR3 DNA: TGTGCCAGCAGTTACTCCGGGCGCGACAATGAGCAGTTCTTC; CDR3 protein: CASSYSGRDNEQFF
clone size: NA; D gene: TRBD1; J gene: TRBJ1-2; V gene: TRBV5-1; CDR3 DNA: TGCGCCAGCAGCGAGACAGGGGGCCAGTATGGCTACACCTTC; CDR3 protein: CASSETGGQYGYTF
clone size: NA; D gene: TRBD1; J gene: TRBJ1-2; V gene: TRBV29-1; CDR3 DNA: TGCAGCGTACCTACAGGGGACAATGGCTACACCTTC; CDR3 protein: CSVPTGDNGYTF
clone size: NA; D gene: NA; J gene: TRBJ2-7; V gene: TRBV27; CDR3 DNA: TGTGCCAGCACCGCCAGGGGAAGCTACGAGCAGTACTTC; CDR3 protein: CASTARGSYEQYF
clone size: NA; D gene: NA; J gene: TRBJ2-7; V gene: TRBV7-8; CDR3 DNA: TGTGCCACGGGACGGGACGTCTCCTACGAGCAGTACTTC; CDR3 protein: CATGRDVSYEQYF
clone size: once; D gene: TRBD1; J gene: TRBJ2-2; V gene: TRBV19; CDR3 DNA: TGTGCCAGTAGGGACAGGGGTTCGAACACCGGGGAGCTGTTTTTT; CDR3 protein: CASRDRGSNTGELFF
clone size: NA; D gene: TRBD1; J gene: TRBJ2-2; V gene: TRBV27; CDR3 DNA: TGTGCCAGCGGTATGGGACAGGGGCTCACCGGGGAGCTGTTTTTT; CDR3 protein: CASGMGQGLTGELFF
clone size: NA; D gene: TRBD1; J gene: TRBJ1-1; V gene: TRBV19; CDR3 DNA: TGTGCCAGTAGACAGGACAGGGGCCACACTGAAGCTTTCTTT; CDR3 protein: CASRQDRGHTEAFF
clone size: NA; D gene: NA; J gene: TRBJ2-5; V gene: TRBV11-2; CDR3 DNA: TGTGCCAGCAGCTTAGATGGGGATTATCGACAGGCTAACAAAGAGACCCAGTACTTC; CDR3 protein: CASSLDGDYRQANKETQYF
clone size: NA; D gene: NA; J gene: TRBJ1-1; V gene: TRBV27; CDR3 DNA: TGTGCCAGCAGTTCCCAAAAGAACACTGAAGCTTTCTTT; CDR3 protein: CASSSQKNTEAFF